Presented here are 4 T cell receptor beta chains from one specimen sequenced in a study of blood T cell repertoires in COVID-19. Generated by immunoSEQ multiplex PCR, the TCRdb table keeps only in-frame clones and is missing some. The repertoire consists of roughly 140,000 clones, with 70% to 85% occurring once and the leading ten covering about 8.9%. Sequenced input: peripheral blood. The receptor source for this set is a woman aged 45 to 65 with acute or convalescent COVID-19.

CDR3 in amino acids: CATSGASGSREQYF. CDR3 nucleotides: TGTGCCACCAGTGGGGCTAGCGGTAGTCGCGAGCAGTACTTC. V and J are TRBV24-1 and TRBJ2-7; TRBD2 agrees at 7 bases. CDR1 is KGHDR, CDR2 SFDVKD, per germline. Trimming at V came to 5 bases and at J to 6 bases, leaving 9 bases not matched to a gene. This CDR3 contains 14 residues.

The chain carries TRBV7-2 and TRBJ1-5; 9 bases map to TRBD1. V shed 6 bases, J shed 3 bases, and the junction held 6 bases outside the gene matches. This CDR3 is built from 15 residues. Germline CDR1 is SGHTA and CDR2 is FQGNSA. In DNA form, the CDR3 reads TGTGCCAGCAGTTCTAACAGGGGGCCCAATCAGCCCCAGCATTTT. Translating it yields CASSSNRGPNQPQHF.

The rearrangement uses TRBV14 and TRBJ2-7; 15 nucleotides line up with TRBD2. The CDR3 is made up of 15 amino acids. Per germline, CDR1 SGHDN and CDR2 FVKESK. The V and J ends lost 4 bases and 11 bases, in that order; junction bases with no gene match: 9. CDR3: CASSLRGTSGRIKYF. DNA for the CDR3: TGTGCCAGCAGCCTACGAGGGACTAGCGGGAGGATAAAGTACTTC.

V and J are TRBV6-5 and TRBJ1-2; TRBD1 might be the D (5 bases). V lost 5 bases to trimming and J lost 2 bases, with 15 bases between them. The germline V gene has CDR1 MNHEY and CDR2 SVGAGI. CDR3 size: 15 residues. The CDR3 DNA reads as TGTGCCAGCAGTCCTTCCTCGGCAGGGAACTATGGCTACACCTTC. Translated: CASSPSSAGNYGYTF.